This T cell receptor (beta chain) was observed in a study of neurological immune-mediated disorders (dated by TCRdb to between 2017 and 2020). For the study in its entirety: The study compared peripheral blood TCR-beta repertoires of HTLV-I-associated myelopathy (HAM/TSP) patients, multiple sclerosis patients and healthy controls using UMI-based sequencing. Each longitudinal HAM/TSP and healthy donor was sampled at 3 time-points spaced at roughly 3-45 month intervals. The 90 to 120 TCR-beta libraries covered PBMC samples along with longitudinal samples, technical triplicates, and paired sorted CD4+ and CD8+ T-cell subsets. The cohort was made up of about 68 subjects, consisting of some 15 HAM/TSP patients, roughly 35 multiple sclerosis patients and 20 healthy controls. Broader findings and caveats from the paper: Expanded clones from different subjects shared no identical CDR3 amino acid sequences, which suggests that TCR-beta repertoires were private in all groups. The highest TCR clonal expansion was observed in HAM/TSP patients, whereas the lowest was observed in MS patients, even when compared with healthy controls.

To synthesize cDNA, template-switch 5'RACE was performed with a primer carrying a 10-nucleotide random unique molecular identifier so that each TCR transcript was tagged. Each sequencing run produced over 190 million TCR-beta sequences covering 15-18 subjects. The RNeasy kit was used for extraction of total RNA. The KAPA Real-time Library Amplification kit was used to amplify TCR-beta VDJ regions with primers for the TCR constant region and the 5'RACE anchor. Sample indexes and Illumina adaptors were added in a first PCR, and a second PCR then increased library yield. After Ampure bead purification, the roughly 650 bp TCR product was size-selected on a 2% E-gel SizeSelection system. Before pooling, library quality was checked on a Bioanalyzer, concentration was measured with Qubit, and libraries were quantified with the Kapa Library Quantification kit. An Illumina HiSeq 2500 sequenced the libraries paired-end 2 x 150 bp. To increase sequence diversity, roughly 24-31% phiX was spiked into each library pool. The source study handled its data this way. The UMI-based MiGEC pipeline processed quality-filtered reads and removed over 80% of raw TCR sequences during error correction. VDJ genes were aligned to IMGT germline references, and each clonotype was defined by a unique CDR3 amino acid sequence together with V-J genes. Clonal expansion, Shannon diversity, and CDR3 relatedness (CalcPairwiseDistances, ClusterSamples) were evaluated with VDJtools, and phylogenetic trees were built with CLCbio workbench. Clones with at least 8 unique UMIs were defined as expanded, with this threshold being based on coefficient-of-variation modelling across technical triplicates. The public sequencing data were trimmed at Q25 with fastp and processed into clonotypes with MiXCR by TCRdb, which kept only in-frame beta chains. For every CDR3 protein sequence, its rows merge into one entry that carries the most common genes and DNA. TCRdb, rather than the study authors, made the V and J calls. In this sample the table shows tens of thousands of distinct CDR3 sequences, roughly an eighth of which occur a single time. In total, the top ten clones hold around 2.5% of the sample.

V and J are trimmed by 3 bases and 7 bases, and the gene matches miss 8 bases of the junction. Sequences KGHSH (CDR1) and LQKENI (CDR2) are obtained from the germline V gene. Taken from cysteine to phenylalanine, the CDR3 has 15 residues. Just CDR3 DNA is preserved here, 45 bases in frame from base 1. This clonotype appeared many times. It lacks a known antigen. Base quality data are lacking; no much larger clone is found one base away. Per the publication, the time point label means: longitudinal time-point 2. The healthy controls were volunteers from blood banks in Maryland, USA. Libraries from unsorted PBMCs were made from 2 million PBMCs kept in RNAlater at -80 degrees C until RNA extraction. Peripheral blood was subjected to Ficoll-Hypaque density gradient centrifugation to isolate PBMCs, which were then cryopreserved in liquid nitrogen.

Sequencing was done on a sample of PBMCs. The V and J segments used are TRBV18 and TRBJ2-1, and TRBD1 matches 8 of the central bases. This TCR derives from a woman between 40 and 55 years old in good health. CDR3 protein: CASSPTQGVSNEQFF. The nucleotides are TGTGCCAGCTCACCCACACAGGGGGTATCAAATGAGCAGTTCTTC.